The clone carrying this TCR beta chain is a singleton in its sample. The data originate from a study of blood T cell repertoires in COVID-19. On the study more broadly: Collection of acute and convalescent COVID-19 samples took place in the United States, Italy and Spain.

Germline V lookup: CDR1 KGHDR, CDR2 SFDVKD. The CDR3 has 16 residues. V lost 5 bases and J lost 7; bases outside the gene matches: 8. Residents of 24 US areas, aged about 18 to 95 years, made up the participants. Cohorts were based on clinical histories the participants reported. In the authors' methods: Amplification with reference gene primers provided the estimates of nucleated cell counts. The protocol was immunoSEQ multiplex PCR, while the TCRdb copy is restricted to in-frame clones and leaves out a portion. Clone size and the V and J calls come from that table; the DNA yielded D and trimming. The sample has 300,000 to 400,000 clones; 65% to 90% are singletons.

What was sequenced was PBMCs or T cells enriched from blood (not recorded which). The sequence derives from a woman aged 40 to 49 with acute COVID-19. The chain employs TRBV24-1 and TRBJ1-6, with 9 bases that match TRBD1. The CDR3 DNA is TGTGCCACCAGTGTGAGTTCCGGACAGGGGAATTCACCCCTCCACTTT. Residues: CATSVSSGQGNSPLHF.